The TCR beta chain described here comes from a study of T cell responses to AZD1222 COVID-19 vaccine. Background on the study: Whether given at about 4 or about 12 weeks, second doses were pooled.

The protocol was immunoSEQ multiplex PCR, while the TCRdb copy is restricted to in-frame clones and leaves out a portion. The sample holds over 50,000 clones, about 83% seen once. A note on this clone: Its matching antigen is unknown.

Notes on the study in general: Regions 160-218 and 743-854 held dominance among vaccine-associated CD4 TCRs, which spanned spike. Donor demographics were predominantly white British with a female majority; clonal diversity may be underestimated.

V lost 5 bases and J 4 bases, leaving 11 bases between the germline ends. Germline values: CDR1 SGHTA, CDR2 FQGNSA. The CDR3 consists of 13 residues. V usage is TRBV7-2 and J usage is TRBJ1-2, with D uncertain. This material consisted of peripheral blood, taken on day 0 of AZD1222 vaccination. The sequence was obtained from an adult in good health. The CDR3 DNA follows: TGTGCCAGCAGCCTGCGAGGACCCTATGGCTACACCTTC. The encoded protein is CASSLRGPYGYTF.